The T cell receptor (beta chain) described here comes from a study of cytomegalovirus exposure and HLA in healthy donors. Study findings and constraints: Later on, an analysis tied around 17,000 TCR beta sequences to HLA alleles at 0.05 false discovery rate.

PCR primers comprised 60 Vbeta and 13 Jbeta primers. Libraries were prepared by immunoSEQ multiplex PCR; TCRdb keeps only in-frame clonotypes and omits some of them. The sample records fewer than 200,000 clones, under 90% being singletons. Between the trimmed V and J ends, which lost 6 bases and 5 bases, there was a span of 16 bases. This CDR3 is built from 14 residues. Germline CDR1 LNHDA, CDR2 SQIVND (reference sequence). Worth noting for this clone: Its cognate antigen is unknown.

The sample taken for sequencing was PBMCs. The genes are TRBV19 and TRBJ1-1, with D hard to call. The receptor comes from a man aged 25 to 40 in good health and CMV-seronegative. The chain's CDR3 is CASRSTGPRTEAFF. In nucleotides, the CDR3 is TGTGCCAGTAGATCCACTGGCCCGAGGACTGAAGCTTTCTTT.